This T cell receptor (beta chain) came from a study of T cell responses to AZD1222 COVID-19 vaccine. Whole-study findings and limits: Every sample of the repertoires postdated the peak T cell response. Most donors were white British and more were female, and clonal diversity was possibly underestimated. The study found Spike-specific TCR breadth and depth rose after two AZD1222 doses. Epitopes outside B.1.351 and B.1.1.7 mutated regions reportedly drew nearly half of spike TCRs.

The protocol was immunoSEQ multiplex PCR, while the TCRdb copy is restricted to in-frame clones and leaves out a portion. The sample shows about 170,000 clones, just under 95% of them seen only once. This clone was observed a single time. Its antigen is unidentified. This CDR3 is also generated by other DNA sequences in the sample. V gave up 3 bases and J gave up 0 bases, with 9 bases separating them. From germline, CDR1 is LNHDA and CDR2 SQIVND (reference sequence). The CDR3 totals 15 residues. The chain links TRBV19 to TRBJ2-1, with a weak D call TRBD2 (6 bases). This sequence originates from an adult in good health. Sequenced material: peripheral blood, taken on day 0 of AZD1222 vaccination. The CDR3 sequence: CASSISGSSYNEQFF. Written as DNA, the CDR3 is TGTGCCAGTAGTATTAGCGGAAGCTCCTACAATGAGCAGTTCTTC.